This TCR beta chain was recovered during a study of T-cell reconstitution after alpha-beta-depleted transplantation in children. V lost 4 bases, J lost 5 bases, and 12 bases lay in between. Germline V gene data show CDR1 as DFQATT and CDR2 as SNEGSKA (reference sequence). The CDR3 is 12 residues long. Unique molecular identifiers were incorporated when the TCRbeta library was constructed. From the PCR reads, TCRdb called clonotypes with MiXCR, one entry per CDR3 protein. Of 600,000 to 700,000 distinct CDR3 sequences in the sample, under 15% are singletons; the top ten hold 0.79%. This clonotype was obtained from a girl aged 2 to 10 with congenital amegakaryocytic thrombocytopenia, due to receive a stem cell transplant. The source material was PBMCs, sampled before TCRalphabeta/CD19-depleted stem cell transplant. The rearrangement uses TRBV20-1 and TRBJ2-7; a possible D gene is TRBD1 (5 bases). For the CDR3, the DNA is TGCAGTGCTACGGACACCGGCGACGAGCAGTACTTC. This gives the protein CSATDTGDEQYF.